The 6 T cell receptor beta chains reported below all come from one sample, sequenced in a study of blood T cells in healthy people across ages. PCR was performed a second time for roughly 7 to 11 cycles using a sample-barcoded 5' primer and a J-beta primer mix. In TCRdb, the 5' RACE reads were re-called with MiXCR into one record per CDR3 protein. The table has approximately 800,000 distinct CDR3 sequences, roughly 24% seen once. Separately, the same data were catalogued under a study of T cells of mothers and their children.

Sequencing input: blood. The receptors shown here come from a boy younger than 18 in good health.

The gene calls are TRBV10-1 and TRBJ2-3, with 7 bases lining up with TRBD1. CDR3 length: 14 residues. CDR1 and CDR2 (germline): WNHNN, SYGVQD (reference sequence). With V trimmed by 7 bases and J by 0 bases, 4 bases remained unmatched. CDR3 coding DNA: TGCGCCAGCAAGGGGGCCTCTAGCACAGATACGCAGTATTTT. Translating gives CASKGASSTDTQYF.

Many counts were recorded for this clonotype. The chain links TRBV12-3 or TRBV12-4 to TRBJ1-2, with D hard to call. This CDR3 region has 13 residues. V lost 2 bases to trimming and J lost 5 bases, with 9 bases between them. The CDR3 DNA is TGTGCCAGCAGTTTACTAGGGTTATATGGCTACACCTTC. Its translation: CASSLLGLYGYTF.

This clonotype was recorded many times. V is TRBV12-3 or TRBV12-4 and J is TRBJ2-7; perhaps TRBD2 as D (5 bases). The CDR3 is 13 residues long. The germline V and J ends were trimmed by 3 bases and 0 bases, with 6 bases remaining between them. The CDR3 reads CASSLEVSYEQYF. In nucleotides, the CDR3 is TGTGCCAGCAGTTTGGAGGTCTCCTACGAGCAGTACTTC.

This clonotype has just a few counts. This chain links TRBV5-6 with TRBJ2-6; no clear D gene. Trimming took 2 bases from V and 0 from J, leaving 12 bases between them. This CDR3 region has 17 residues. In germline, CDR1 is SGHDT, CDR2 YYEEEE. The chain's CDR3 is CASSFSVTFSGANVLTF. For the CDR3, the DNA is TGTGCCAGCAGCTTCTCAGTAACCTTCTCTGGGGCCAACGTCCTGACTTTC.

The chain uses TRBV5-1 and TRBJ2-7; D uncertain. The germline V and J ends were trimmed by 1 base and 1 base, with 12 bases remaining between them. CDR3 length equals 15 residues. The V gene's germline CDR1 is SGHRS and CDR2 YFSETQ. The DNA for the CDR3 is TGCGCCAGCAGCTTGAAGGGTCAGATTTCCTACGAGCAGTACTTC. It codes for CASSLKGQISYEQYF.

CDR3: CASRRDGAYEQYF. For the CDR3, the DNA is TGTGCCAGCAGAAGGGACGGAGCCTACGAGCAGTACTTC. The gene calls are TRBV6-1 and TRBJ2-7; D tentatively fits TRBD1 or TRBD2 (5 bases each). V was clipped by 6 bases and J by 2 bases, with 11 bases between them. The CDR3 sequence is 13 residues long. Germline V lookup: CDR1 MNHNS, CDR2 SASEGT.